The rows below give T cell receptor beta chains drawn from one sample of a study of blood T cells in healthy people across ages. TCRdb passed the 5' RACE reads through MiXCR, listing each CDR3 protein once. The sample contains approximately 850,000 distinct CDR3 sequences, 58% of which appear only once. The sequenced sample was blood. These receptor sequences come from a man aged 25-45 years in good health. Both conserved end residues are part of each CDR3. The order of the fields is V gene, CDR3 protein.

>TRBV11-2
CASSLAPTGLLSYEQYF
>TRBV10-2
CASSVGPNPYEQYF
>TRBV11-3
CASSLVAGPRPSYEQYF
>TRBV14
CASSHLAGGGADTQYF
>TRBV5-1
CASSFGAPQETQYF
>TRBV6-1
CASSENRSPPGPQHF
>TRBV11-3
CASSLSGLDNEQYF
>TRBV4-2
CASSQGTDGEEETQYF
>TRBV6-6
CASSPTTRGNEQFF
>TRBV20-1
CSARGYPRETQYF
>TRBV20-1
CSARVPLLRRDSINEQFF
>TRBV6-5
CASSYSSGTGSHEQYF